What follows are 14 T cell receptor beta chains derived from one specimen sequenced in a study of molecular identifiers for immune sequencing clone quantification. TCRdb re-analysed the PCR reads in MiXCR, keeping a single row per CDR3 protein. Here the sample spans about 86,000 distinct CDR3 sequences, 20% to 30% being singletons. Sequenced sample: naive CD8+ T cells from blood, with Jurkat cell RNA spiked in. This sample's subset: FACS-sorted CD8+CD4-CCR7+CD45RA+ naive T cells. The receptors come from a human donor in good health. Some libraries in this study had Jurkat cell RNA spiked in.

This clonotype was found many times. This chain uses TRBV7-3 with TRBJ2-1, with a weak D call TRBD1 (5 bases). This CDR3 is built from 15 residues. CDR1 and CDR2 (germline): SGHTA, FQGTGA. V was shortened by 5 bases and J by 3 bases, with 14 bases between the two germline ends. The CDR3 reads CASSIDSRYYNEQFF. As DNA, the CDR3 is TGTGCCAGCAGCATCGACAGTCGGTACTACAATGAGCAGTTCTTC.

In its sample, this clonotype was seen a few times. The rearrangement joins TRBV9 to TRBJ2-3; D possibly corresponds to TRBD2 (7 bases). Trimming took off 3 bases at V and 4 bases at J, with 18 bases between the two ends. Germline CDR1 and CDR2: SGDLS and YYNGEE. The CDR3 has 16 amino acids. CDR3 DNA sequence: TGTGCCAGCAGCGCGGAGATGGGCGGGGGCTCAGATACGCAGTATTTT. Translating gives CASSAEMGGGSDTQYF.

This clonotype was seen a few times. The V gene is TRBV7-9, the J gene TRBJ2-3; 13 bases are shared with TRBD2. The V gene end was trimmed by 6 bases and the J gene end by 6 bases; junction bases not matched to a gene: 15. This CDR3 comprises 18 residues. Germline V gives CDR1 SEHNR, CDR2 FQNEAQ (reference sequence). Here the CDR3 reads CASRPPRGTSGNEDTQYF. As DNA, the CDR3 is TGTGCCAGCAGACCTCCCCGCGGGACTAGCGGGAATGAGGATACGCAGTATTTT.

This clonotype was counted only a few times. J is TRBJ1-5 and V is TRBV7-9; D unresolved. This CDR3 has 15 residues. Trimming cost V 0 bases and J 6 bases, with 12 bases left between them. Germline V gene sequence: CDR1 SEHNR, CDR2 FQNEAQ (reference sequence). CDR3 nucleotide sequence: TGTGCCAGCAGCTTAGCCGGGGAATTCGGTCAGCCCCAGCATTTT. Protein: CASSLAGEFGQPQHF.

The genes are TRBV6-5 and TRBJ2-1, with D perhaps matching TRBD1 or TRBD2 (6 bases each). Germline-derived CDR1 and CDR2 are MNHEY and SVGAGI. CDR3 length: 15 residues. V lost 4 bases and J lost 5, with 15 bases in between. The CDR3 nucleotides are TGTGCCAGCAGTTCAGGGCAGGGGAGGCACAATGAGCAGTTCTTC. The encoded protein is CASSSGQGRHNEQFF.

This clonotype was counted at least ten times. The rearrangement links TRBV5-5 to TRBJ2-3, with a possible D match to TRBD2 (5 bases). The germline V and J ends were trimmed by 5 bases and 2 bases, with 9 bases remaining between them. Germline CDR1 and CDR2: SGHKS and YYEKEE (reference sequence). The CDR3 runs 13 residues. Here the CDR3 reads CASRGSDTDTQYF. As DNA, the CDR3 is TGTGCCAGCAGGGGGAGCGACACAGATACGCAGTATTTT.

This chain links TRBV11-2 with TRBJ1-3; no clear D gene. The V gene's germline CDR1 is SGHAT and CDR2 FQNNGV. V lost 5 bases to trimming and J lost 1 base, with 12 bases between them. The CDR3 extends over 15 amino acids. CDR3 coding DNA: TGTGCCAGCAGCCCTCCCCGGCCATCTGGAAACACCATATATTTT. Its protein product is CASSPPRPSGNTIYF.

This clonotype has ten or more counts. The rearrangement joins TRBV12-3 or TRBV12-4 to TRBJ2-7, with 14 bases aligning to TRBD2. The V gene end was trimmed by 3 bases and the J gene end by 9 bases; junction bases not matched to a gene: 16. CDR3 size: 18 residues. CDR3 coding DNA: TGTGCCAGCAGTTTGATGAGGACTAGCGGGAGGACCCACCCGTTGCAGTACTTC. Translated: CASSLMRTSGRTHPLQYF.

This clonotype was seen many times. This chain connects TRBV12-3 or TRBV12-4 to TRBJ2-3, with D possibly called TRBD1 or TRBD2 (5 bases each). The CDR3 sequence is 12 residues long. V gave up 8 bases and J gave up 4 bases, with 10 bases separating them. CDR3 in DNA: TGTGCCAGCGGGGGATTTGCAGATACGCAGTATTTT. Its translation: CASGGFADTQYF.

This clonotype was recorded many times. The chain couples TRBV5-6 to TRBJ2-3; 7 nucleotides agree with TRBD2. The CDR3 totals 12 residues. V shed 4 bases, J shed 10 bases, and the junction held 6 bases outside the gene matches. Germline assignment: CDR1 SGHDT and CDR2 YYEEEE. CDR3 nucleotide sequence: TGTGCCAGCAGCCCTGGACTAGTTCCGCAGTATTTT. Amino acids: CASSPGLVPQYF.

This clonotype was observed many times. The rearrangement uses TRBV3-1 and TRBJ2-3, with D possibly being TRBD2 (6 bases). The V end lost 1 base, the J end lost 3 bases, and 17 bases lay between the germline ends. The CDR3 totals 17 residues. Germline loops: CDR1 LGHDT, CDR2 YNNKEL (reference sequence). The CDR3 bases are TGTGCCAGCAGCCAAGGAGGAGGTCTAGCGTTTACAGATACGCAGTATTTT. This gives the protein CASSQGGGLAFTDTQYF.

This clonotype was recorded a few times. The rearrangement uses TRBV27 and TRBJ1-4, with D perhaps matching TRBD1 (6 bases). The ends were cut back, 6 bases at V and 4 bases at J, with 12 bases in the middle. Germline lookup yields CDR1 MNHEY and CDR2 SMNVEV (reference sequence). The CDR3 length is 14 residues. The CDR3 region is CASRRQDYNEKLFF. DNA for the CDR3: TGTGCCAGCAGACGACAGGACTATAATGAAAAACTGTTTTTT.

This clonotype appeared many times. This chain uses TRBV28 with TRBJ2-6; D unresolved. This CDR3 is 14 amino acids long. The germline CDR1 and CDR2 sequences are MDHEN and SYDVKM. Between the trimmed V and J ends, which lost 6 bases and 2 bases, there was a span of 8 bases. Written as DNA, the CDR3 is TGTGCCAGCAGGGTAACCCCTGGGGCCAACGTCCTGACTTTC. Its protein product is CASRVTPGANVLTF.

This clonotype was seen many times. This chain connects TRBV6-1 to TRBJ1-1, with a weak D call TRBD1 (6 bases). Germline V gene lookup returns CDR1 MNHNS and CDR2 SASEGT. V lost 6 bases and J 1 base, leaving 18 bases between the germline ends. This CDR3 comprises 16 residues. The CDR3 protein is CASSPLGQGQNTEAFF. The CDR3 nucleotides read TGTGCCAGCAGCCCCCTGGGCCAGGGACAGAACACTGAAGCTTTCTTT.